What follows are 31 T cell receptor beta chains derived from one specimen sequenced in a study of PD-1 blockade in classical Hodgkin lymphoma. The table came from immunoSEQ multiplex PCR; TCRdb's copy has only in-frame clones and leaves some out. This sample has around 100,000 clones, with around nine tenths found just once. Time point meaning: cycle 4 day 1 (C4D1), after more than five weeks of nivolumab. Each of the patients experienced relapse following autologous stem cell transplantation, and their brentuximab vedotin exposure differed. The sequenced sample was peripheral blood mononuclear cells (PBMCs), obtained before the fourth cycle of nivolumab. These receptors came from a human donor with classical Hodgkin lymphoma.

V gene TRBV30 combines with J gene TRBJ1-6; unclear D gene. The CDR3 loop spans 12 amino acids. V lost 4 bases and J lost 7, with 8 bases in between. The germline gives CDR1 GTSNPN, CDR2 SVGIG (reference sequence). CDR3 sequence: CAWTSGNSPLHF. The DNA of the CDR3 is TGTGCCTGGACCTCCGGGAATTCACCCCTCCACTTT.

This chain uses TRBV28 with TRBJ1-2; 7 positions match TRBD1. Trimming took 3 bases from V and 6 from J; bases not matched to a gene: 1. Germline V CDR1 and CDR2: MDHEN, SYDVKM. This CDR3 region has 12 residues. The CDR3 nucleotides read TGTGCCAGCAGTTTTGGGACAGATGGCTACACCTTC. Its protein product is CASSFGTDGYTF.

The J gene is TRBJ2-5, the V gene TRBV27, with D unclear. The germline V and J ends were trimmed by 6 bases and 2 bases, with 13 bases remaining between them. Germline CDR1 is MNHEY and CDR2 is SMNVEV (reference sequence). There are 14 residues in the CDR3. The CDR3 region is CASSRLTQQETQYF. The CDR3 nucleotides are TGTGCCAGCAGCCGCCTGACACAGCAAGAGACCCAGTACTTC.

The count of this clone is one. V usage is TRBV6-1 and J usage is TRBJ2-5, with D possibly matching TRBD1 (5 bases). The CDR3 has 14 amino acids. V lost 2 bases, J lost 0 bases, and 7 bases lay in between. Germline CDR1 is MNHNS and CDR2 is SASEGT. In DNA, the CDR3 is TGTGCCAGCAGTGAATCAGGGTACCAAGAGACCCAGTACTTC. Encoded protein: CASSESGYQETQYF.

The chain links TRBV7-6 to TRBJ2-7, with 8 nucleotides matching TRBD2. V gave up 3 bases and J gave up 6 bases; unmatched junction bases: 16. CDR1 is SGHVS, CDR2 FNYEAQ, per germline. The CDR3 is made up of 17 amino acids. The DNA of the CDR3 is TGTGCCAGCAGCTTTCCAGCGGGGGCTGGACAAAACTCCGAGCAGTACTTC. Residues: CASSFPAGAGQNSEQYF. The full variable domain, rest sourced from reference TRBV7-6 and TRBJ2-7, is GAGVSQSPRYKVTKRGQDVALRCDPISGHVSLYWYRQALGQGPEFLTYFNYEAQQDKSGLPNDRFSAERPEGSISTLTIQRTEQRDSAMYRCASSFPAGAGQNSEQYFGPGTRLTVT.

The CDR3 is CASSSLAGATGELFF. The CDR3 coding sequence is TGTGCCAGCAGCTCTCTAGCGGGGGCGACCGGGGAGCTGTTTTTT. The chain joins TRBV7-9 to TRBJ2-2, with 10 bases matching TRBD2. Germline loops: CDR1 SEHNR, CDR2 FQNEAQ (reference sequence). The CDR3 has 15 amino acids. Trimming at V came to 4 bases and at J to 5 bases, leaving 4 bases not matched to a gene. The complete variable domain, with remaining parts taken from reference TRBV7-9 and TRBJ2-2, reads DTGVSQNPRHKITKRGQNVTFRCDPISEHNRLYWYRQTLGQGPEFLTYFQNEAQLEKSRLLSDRFSAERPKGSFSTLEIQRTEQGDSAMYLCASSSLAGATGELFFGEGSRLTVL.

The chain uses TRBV11-2 and TRBJ1-6; D call uncertain. The length of the CDR3 is 13 residues. V gave up 3 bases and J gave up 7 bases, with 7 bases separating them. Germline loops: CDR1 SGHAT, CDR2 FQNNGV. CDR3 nucleotides: TGTGCCAGCAGCTTGGGTTTCAATTCACCCCTCCACTTT. It yields the protein CASSLGFNSPLHF. Full variable domain (outside the CDR3, taken from reference TRBV11-2 and TRBJ1-6): EAGVAQSPRYKIIEKRQSVAFWCNPISGHATLYWYQQILGQGPKLLIQFQNNGVVDDSQLPKDRFSAERLKGVDSTLKIQPAKLEDSAVYLCASSLGFNSPLHFGNGTRLTVT.

J is TRBJ2-3 and V is TRBV6-5, with D uncertain. CDR1 MNHEY and CDR2 SVGAGI come from the germline V gene. V was pared by 6 bases and J by 2 bases, with 9 bases between. The length of the CDR3 is 13 residues. The DNA for the CDR3 is TGTGCCAGCAGCCGCGACCCCACAGATACGCAGTATTTT. It codes for CASSRDPTDTQYF.

In its sample, this clone was seen once. The chain joins TRBV27 to TRBJ1-2; TRBD1 matches at 11 bases. The CDR3 sequence is 16 residues long. Germline V CDR1 and CDR2: MNHEY, SMNVEV (reference sequence). The V and J ends lost 4 bases and 7 bases, in that order; junction bases with no gene match: 11. In nucleotides, the CDR3 is TGTGCCAGCAGTTCGTACAGCCGGGACAGGGGGTTTGGCTACACCTTC. This translates into CASSSYSRDRGFGYTF.

The chain recombines TRBV27 with TRBJ1-2; D is perhaps TRBD1 (5 bases). Looked up from germline, CDR1 is MNHEY and CDR2 is SMNVEV (reference sequence). The CDR3 totals 15 residues. Between the trimmed V and J ends, which lost 2 bases and 4 bases, there was a span of 14 bases. The CDR3 DNA is TGTGCCAGCAGTTTACCCAAGGCGGGGCGCTATGGCTACACCTTC. Protein: CASSLPKAGRYGYTF.

This sequence joins TRBV5-1 and TRBJ1-6; D is undetermined. The CDR3 has 15 residues. The V and J ends lost 4 bases and 9 bases respectively, with 17 bases between them. Germline V lookup: CDR1 SGHRS, CDR2 YFSETQ. CDR3 region: CASSLLREASSPLHF. The CDR3 DNA is TGCGCCAGCAGCCTTCTCCGGGAAGCTAGTTCACCCCTCCACTTT.

The chain carries TRBV18 and TRBJ2-3, with TRBD1 as a possible D gene (6 bases). Trimming cost V 6 bases and J 2 bases, with 15 bases left between them. The germline CDR1 and CDR2 sequences are KGHSH and LQKENI. This CDR3 contains 15 residues. Here the CDR3 reads CASSPGHRITDTQYF. CDR3 coding DNA: TGTGCCAGCTCCCCGGGACATCGAATCACAGATACGCAGTATTTT.

This chain links TRBV7-9 with TRBJ2-7; D is unresolved. CDR3 size: 14 residues. Germline CDR1 is SEHNR and CDR2 is FQNEAQ (reference sequence). With 1 base removed from V and 2 bases from J, the gap between germline ends came to 9 bases. As DNA, the CDR3 is TGTGCCAGCAGCTTAGGGTACCCAACCTACGAGCAGTACTTC. This codes for CASSLGYPTYEQYF.

This clone was recorded once. V usage is TRBV28 and J usage is TRBJ1-1; TRBD1 matches 9 bases. V shed 8 bases, J shed 5 bases, and the junction held 12 bases outside the gene matches. The length of the CDR3 is 15 residues. Germline V lookup: CDR1 MDHEN, CDR2 SYDVKM. The CDR3 bases are TGTGCCAGCCATTCTTCCGGGACAGGGATTACTGAAGCTTTCTTT. Translation gives CASHSSGTGITEAFF.

V usage is TRBV28 and J usage is TRBJ2-5; 9 bases fit TRBD1. The CDR3 length is 16 residues. CDR1 MDHEN and CDR2 SYDVKM come from the germline V gene. Trimming took 5 bases from V and 4 from J; bases not matched to a gene: 11. CDR3 sequence reads: CASSETGGPAVETQYF. The CDR3, as DNA: TGTGCCAGCAGTGAAACAGGGGGCCCAGCGGTAGAGACCCAGTACTTC. The full variable domain, with the rest looked up from reference TRBV28 and TRBJ2-5, is DVKVTQSSRYLVKRTGEKVFLECVQDMDHENMFWYRQDPGLGLRLIYFSYDVKMKEKGDIPEGYSVSREKKERFSLILESASTNQTSMYLCASSETGGPAVETQYFGPGTRLLVL.

The chain is built from TRBV30 and TRBJ1-2; a possible D gene is TRBD1 (6 bases). The V end lost 3 bases, the J end lost 2 bases, and 16 bases lay between the germline ends. CDR3 length: 15 residues. The V gene's germline CDR1 is GTSNPN and CDR2 SVGIG (reference sequence). The CDR3 nucleotides read TGTGCCTGGAGATCACTCCGGGACACCAACTATGGCTACACCTTC. Translated: CAWRSLRDTNYGYTF.

The chain joins TRBV4-2 to TRBJ2-2; the match to TRBD2 covers 13 bases. The ends lost 4 bases at V and 8 bases at J; junction bases unmatched: 7. The CDR3 is 16 amino acids. Germline V gives CDR1 LGHNA, CDR2 YNFKEQ. DNA of the CDR3: TGTGCCAGCAGCCCAAAAACTAGCGGGGGGGCAGGGGAGCTGTTTTTT. Its translation is CASSPKTSGGAGELFF.

CDR3 sequence reads: CASSLATSGGEEQYF. The DNA of the CDR3 is TGTGCCAGCAGCCTAGCGACTAGCGGGGGGGAAGAGCAGTACTTC. V gene TRBV11-2 combines with J gene TRBJ2-7; 14 bases are shared with TRBD2. CDR1 is SGHAT and CDR2 is FQNNGV in the germline V gene. Germline trimming cut 5 bases from V and 7 bases from J; bases unmatched to any gene: 7. The CDR3 has 15 residues.

V gene TRBV7-6 combines with J gene TRBJ2-3; D might be TRBD1 or TRBD2, each matching 5 bases. V was shortened by 2 bases and J by 2 bases, with 11 bases between the two germline ends. The CDR3 totals 15 residues. Germline CDR1 is SGHVS and CDR2 is FNYEAQ. The CDR3 coding sequence is TGTGCCAGCAGCTTACTCCCGGGGACCACAGATACGCAGTATTTT. It yields the protein CASSLLPGTTDTQYF.

The rearrangement joins TRBV29-1 to TRBJ1-4, with D uncertain. The CDR3 consists of 13 residues. Germline lookup yields CDR1 SQVTM and CDR2 ANQGSEA. The ends were cut back, 0 bases at V and 11 bases at J, with 13 bases in the middle. The CDR3 DNA reads as TGCAGCGTTGAAGAAGCTAGGAGCCAGAAACTGTTTTTT. Protein product: CSVEEARSQKLFF.

The rearrangement links TRBV6-1 to TRBJ1-2, with a weak D call TRBD1 (5 bases). Deletions cut 3 bases from V and 4 bases from J, with 12 bases between. The CDR3 sequence is 14 residues long. The V gene's germline CDR1 is MNHNS and CDR2 SASEGT. DNA of the CDR3: TGTGCCAGCAGTGACCAGGGACGTATCTATGGCTACACCTTC. It yields the protein CASSDQGRIYGYTF.

Only a few counts were recorded for this clone. This chain uses TRBV28 with TRBJ2-3, with no clear D. CDR1 is MDHEN, CDR2 SYDVKM, per germline. There are 16 residues in the CDR3. The ends were cut back, 5 bases at V and 1 base at J, with 16 bases in the middle. The CDR3, as DNA: TGTGCCAGCAGTCCCCCCCGGAATACGGGCACAGATACGCAGTATTTT. Amino acid sequence: CASSPPRNTGTDTQYF.

V usage is TRBV6-6 and J usage is TRBJ1-3, with D possibly matching TRBD1 (5 bases). V dropped 4 bases and J dropped 0 bases, with 10 bases sitting between them. CDR1 is MNHNY, CDR2 SVGAGI, per germline (reference sequence). CDR3 size: 15 residues. CDR3 protein: CASSWDARSGNTIYF. DNA for the CDR3: TGTGCCAGCAGTTGGGACGCCCGCTCTGGAAACACCATATATTTT.

The chain couples TRBV18 to TRBJ1-4; D unresolved. Trimming left V 10 bases short and J 0 bases short, with 6 bases between. The CDR3 is made up of 12 amino acids. Germline assignment: CDR1 KGHSH and CDR2 LQKENI. In nucleotides, the CDR3 is TGTGCCAACTCTGCAACTAATGAAAAACTGTTTTTT. It yields the protein CANSATNEKLFF.

The chain recombines TRBV19 with TRBJ1-5; D unclear. The CDR3 consists of 15 residues. CDR1 and CDR2 (germline): LNHDA, SQIVND (reference sequence). Trimming stripped 5 bases from V and 2 bases from J, with 13 bases between. CDR3 region: CASSPPTAGNQPQHF. The DNA of the CDR3 is TGTGCCAGTAGTCCCCCCACGGCAGGCAATCAGCCCCAGCATTTT.

Comment on this clone: One end of the junction is discordant with germline, which a read error may explain. The genes are TRBV30 and TRBJ1-5; weak D call: TRBD1 (6 bases). The CDR3 extends over 13 amino acids. Germline assignment: CDR1 GTSNPN and CDR2 SVGIG (reference sequence). CDR3 DNA sequence: TGTGCCTGGAGTGAGGGGGAAAATCTGCCCCAGCATTTT. Translated, it gives CAWSEGENLPQHF.

This clone was observed a single time. The chain combines TRBV29-1 with TRBJ2-1, with TRBD2 identical over 10 bases. V shed 5 bases and J 4 bases; nucleotides not matched to a gene: 5. This CDR3 spans 14 amino acids. CDR1 is SQVTM and CDR2 is ANQGSEA in the germline V gene. CDR3 nucleotide sequence: TGCAGCGTTTCTCTTAGCGGGGGGTACAATGAGCAGTTCTTC. This encodes CSVSLSGGYNEQFF.

V gene TRBV5-4 combines with J gene TRBJ2-2, with a tentative D call TRBD2 (6 bases). The CDR3 totals 16 residues. V shed 4 bases and J shed 0 bases, with 13 bases lying between them. The germline V gene encodes CDR1 SGHNT and CDR2 YYREEE (reference sequence). The chain's CDR3 is CASSDGDSTNTGELFF. The CDR3 DNA is TGTGCCAGCAGCGACGGGGACTCGACGAACACCGGGGAGCTGTTTTTT.

CDR3 loop: CASSSTGGMYEQFF. In DNA form, the CDR3 reads TGTGCCAGCAGCTCAACAGGGGGCATGTATGAGCAGTTCTTC. The rearrangement uses TRBV7-9 and TRBJ2-1, with 9 positions matching TRBD1. After removal of 4 bases from V and 8 bases from J, the junction contained 6 bases not matched to a gene. The germline CDR1 and CDR2 sequences are SEHNR and FQNEAQ (reference sequence). CDR3 length equals 14 residues.

The chain combines TRBV19 with TRBJ2-3; TRBD1 agrees at 8 bases. Germline V gives CDR1 LNHDA, CDR2 SQIVND (reference sequence). With 4 bases clipped from V and 2 bases from J, the junction kept 5 bases outside the gene matches. CDR3 length equals 15 residues. The CDR3 region is CASSTRDRLTDTQYF. Written as DNA, the CDR3 is TGTGCCAGTAGTACCCGGGACAGGCTCACAGATACGCAGTATTTT. Full variable domain (rest looked up from reference TRBV19 and TRBJ2-3): DGGITQSPKYLFRKEGQNVTLSCEQNLNHDAMYWYRQDPGQGLRLIYYSQIVNDFQKGDIAEGYSVSREKKESFPLTVTSAQKNPTAFYLCASSTRDRLTDTQYFGPGTRLTVL.

The chain combines TRBV7-2 with TRBJ1-3, with D maybe TRBD1 (5 bases). Looked up from germline, CDR1 is SGHTA and CDR2 is FQGNSA. V lost 4 bases, J lost 0 bases, and 16 bases lay in between. The length of the CDR3 is 17 residues. CDR3 in amino acids: CASSSQVGGTSGNTIYF. The CDR3 bases are TGTGCCAGCAGCTCTCAGGTTGGGGGGACCTCTGGAAACACCATATATTTT.